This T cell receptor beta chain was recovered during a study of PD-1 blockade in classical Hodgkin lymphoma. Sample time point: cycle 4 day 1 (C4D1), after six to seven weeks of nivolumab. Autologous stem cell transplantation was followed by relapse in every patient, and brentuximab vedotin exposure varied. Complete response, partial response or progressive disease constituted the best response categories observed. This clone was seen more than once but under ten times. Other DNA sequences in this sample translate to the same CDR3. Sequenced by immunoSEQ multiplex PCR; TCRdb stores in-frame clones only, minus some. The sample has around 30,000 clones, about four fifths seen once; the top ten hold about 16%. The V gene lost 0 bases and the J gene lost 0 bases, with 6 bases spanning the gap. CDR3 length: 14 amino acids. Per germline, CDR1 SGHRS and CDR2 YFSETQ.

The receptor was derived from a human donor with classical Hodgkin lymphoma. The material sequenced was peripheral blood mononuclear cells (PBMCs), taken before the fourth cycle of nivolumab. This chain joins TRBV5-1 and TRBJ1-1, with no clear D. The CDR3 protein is CASSLAGMNTEAFF. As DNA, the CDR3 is TGCGCCAGCAGCTTGGCCGGGATGAACACTGAAGCTTTCTTT. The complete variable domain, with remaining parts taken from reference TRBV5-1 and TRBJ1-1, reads KAGVTQTPRYLIKTRGQQVTLSCSPISGHRSVSWYQQTPGQGLQFLFEYFSETQRNKGNFPGRFSGRQFSNSRSEMNVSTLELGDSALYLCASSLAGMNTEAFFGQGTRLTVV.